This record concerns one T cell receptor (beta chain) sequence. Synthesis of TCR beta cDNA was carried out from 450 to 650 ng total RNA with a constant-region primer. Three-round nested multiplex PCR performed with slightly modified ARM-PCR produced the TCR beta libraries. TCRdb reanalysed the multiplex PCR reads using MiXCR and keeps one entry per CDR3 protein. This sample has approximately 46,000 distinct CDR3 sequences; about 75% occur once, and the top ten carry about 37%. The source of the sample is a study of tumor-infiltrating lymphocytes in primary liver carcinoma. Without any cell sorting, roughly 18-31 mg of bulk tissue yielded co-extracted RNA and DNA. This TCR came from a woman in her thirties with primary liver carcinoma and hepatitis B virus infection. The sample consisted of tumor-adjacent normal liver tissue.

For the CDR3, the DNA is TGTGCCAGCACATTACAGAGGGGAGAGACGCAGTATTTT. Its protein product is CASTLQRGETQYF. J is TRBJ2-3 and V is TRBV12-3 or TRBV12-4; perhaps D is TRBD1 or TRBD2 (5 bases each). V was clipped by 7 bases and J by 9 bases, with 17 bases between them. The CDR3 consists of 13 residues.